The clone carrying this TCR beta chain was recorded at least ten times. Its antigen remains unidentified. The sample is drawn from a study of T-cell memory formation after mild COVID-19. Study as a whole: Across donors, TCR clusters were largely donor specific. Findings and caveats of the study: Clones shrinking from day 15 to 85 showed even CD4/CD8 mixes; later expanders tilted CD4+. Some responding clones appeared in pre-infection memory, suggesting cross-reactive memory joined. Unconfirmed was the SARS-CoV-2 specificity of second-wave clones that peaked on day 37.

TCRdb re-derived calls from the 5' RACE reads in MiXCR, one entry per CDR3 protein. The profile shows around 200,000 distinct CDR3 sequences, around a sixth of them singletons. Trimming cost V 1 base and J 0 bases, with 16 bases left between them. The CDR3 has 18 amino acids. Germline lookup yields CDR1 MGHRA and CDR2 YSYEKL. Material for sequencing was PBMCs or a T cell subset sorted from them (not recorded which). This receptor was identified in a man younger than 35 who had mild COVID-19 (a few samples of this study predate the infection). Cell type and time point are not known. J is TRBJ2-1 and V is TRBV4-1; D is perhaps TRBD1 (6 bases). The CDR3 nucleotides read TGCGCCAGCAGCCAAGGGGGGCGAAGGGGAGCCTCCTACAATGAGCAGTTCTTC. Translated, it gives CASSQGGRRGASYNEQFF.